This TCR beta chain is drawn from a study of somatic mutations in cytotoxic T cells in rheumatoid arthritis. Study-wide context: After diagnosis, patient blood (under 32 ml EDTA) was drawn right away, before any treatment was given.

Here immunoSEQ multiplex PCR was the method, and the copy in TCRdb shows in-frame clones only, minus some. The sample carries about 4,800 clones, around 87% recorded once. V was cut by 3 bases and J by 1 base, with 9 bases left in between. Germline CDR1 and CDR2: PRHDT and FYEKMQ (reference sequence). There are 14 residues in the CDR3. This sequence joins TRBV13 and TRBJ2-5; D perhaps matches TRBD1 (5 bases). The sequencing sample was made of CD8+ T cells sorted from blood. The sequence was collected from a woman in her fifties or sixties with rheumatoid arthritis. CDR3 DNA sequence: TGTGCCAGCAGCTTTAGACAGACCCAAGAGACCCAGTACTTC. Protein sequence: CASSFRQTQETQYF.